This T cell receptor (beta chain) emerged from a study of cytomegalovirus exposure and HLA in healthy donors. About the study: Sequencing of 150 million to 200 million T cells in an earlier analysis found 95 million to 120 million unique TCR beta sequences. About 83 million unique TCRs from HLA-typed donors made up an early data release.

The junction had 7 bases not matched to a gene; V was cut back by 2 bases and J by 14 bases. The CDR3 is 13 residues long. Per germline, CDR1 MNHEY and CDR2 SVGAGI. Notes on the study in general: Presence/absence analyses treated sequencing depth as roughly uniform across donors.

The PCR contained 60 Vbeta and 13 Jbeta primers. TCRdb's copy holds only in-frame clones and misses some; the assay was immunoSEQ multiplex PCR. The top ten hold over 2.5% of the sample, which has about 160,000 clones, roughly two thirds seen once. As for this clone: Antigen unknown.

The specimen was PBMCs. This clonotype originated in a woman aged 30 to 39 in good health and CMV-seronegative. The rearrangement joins TRBV6-5 to TRBJ2-1; 9 bases map to TRBD2. In DNA form, the CDR3 reads TGTGCCAGCAGTTACGCTAGCGGGGAGGGTGAGTTCTTC. It encodes CASSYASGEGEFF.